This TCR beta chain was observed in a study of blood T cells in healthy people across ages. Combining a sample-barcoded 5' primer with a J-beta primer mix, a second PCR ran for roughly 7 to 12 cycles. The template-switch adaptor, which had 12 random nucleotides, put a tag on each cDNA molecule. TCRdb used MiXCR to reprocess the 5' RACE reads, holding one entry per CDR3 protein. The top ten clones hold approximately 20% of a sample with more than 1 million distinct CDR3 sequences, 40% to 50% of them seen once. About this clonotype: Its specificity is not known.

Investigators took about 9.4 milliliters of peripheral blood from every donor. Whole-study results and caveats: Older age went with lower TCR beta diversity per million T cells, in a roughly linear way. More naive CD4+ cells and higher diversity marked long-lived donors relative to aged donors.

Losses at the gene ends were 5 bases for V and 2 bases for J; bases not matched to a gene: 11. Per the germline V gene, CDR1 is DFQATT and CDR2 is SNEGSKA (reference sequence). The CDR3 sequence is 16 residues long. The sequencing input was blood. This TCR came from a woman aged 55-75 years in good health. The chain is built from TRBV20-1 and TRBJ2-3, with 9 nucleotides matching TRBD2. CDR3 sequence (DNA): TGCAGTGCTCCACCTCCCCTAGCGGGACTCACAGATACGCAGTATTTT. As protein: CSAPPPLAGLTDTQYF.